The source of this T cell receptor (beta chain) is a study of radiation and T cells in renal cell carcinoma. Whole-study findings and limits: Without pretreatment biopsies, baseline tumor clonotype presence was undetermined.

Libraries were prepared by immunoSEQ multiplex PCR; TCRdb keeps only in-frame clonotypes and omits some of them. This sample yields about 83,000 clones, of which roughly 85% are seen a single time; 2% to 3% belongs to the top ten. Time point specified: blood 4 weeks post-SBRT, at nephrectomy. Treatment in this sample: 15 Gy SBRT to primary tumor, nephrectomy 4 weeks later. Blood was sampled at baseline, 2 weeks and 4 weeks after SBRT. On this clone: Its specificity is unknown.

This sample comprised blood, obtained from a patient whose treatment included radiotherapy and nephrectomy. The source of this sequence is a woman aged 60 to 75 with renal cell carcinoma.

The chain's CDR3 is CASSQAGGGYGYTF. CDR3 sequence (DNA): TGTGCCAGCAGCCAAGCAGGGGGCGGCTATGGCTACACCTTC. This rearrangement joins TRBV14 to TRBJ1-2; TRBD1 matches 8 bases. The germline CDR1 and CDR2 sequences are SGHDN and FVKESK. CDR3 size: 14 residues. The J segment lost 4 bases and the V segment lost 1 base, leaving 2 bases of the junction unmatched.